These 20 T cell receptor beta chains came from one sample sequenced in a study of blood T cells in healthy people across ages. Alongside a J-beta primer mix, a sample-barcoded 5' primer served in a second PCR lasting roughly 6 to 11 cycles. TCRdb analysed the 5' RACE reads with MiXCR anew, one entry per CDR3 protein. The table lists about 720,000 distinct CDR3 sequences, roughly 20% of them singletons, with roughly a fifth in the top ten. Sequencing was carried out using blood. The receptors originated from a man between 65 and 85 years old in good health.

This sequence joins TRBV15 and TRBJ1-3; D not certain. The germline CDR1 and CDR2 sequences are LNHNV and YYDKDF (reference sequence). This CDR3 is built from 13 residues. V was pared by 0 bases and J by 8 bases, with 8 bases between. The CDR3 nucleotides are TGTGCCACCAGCAGAGATAACCGGGACACCATATATTTT. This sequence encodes CATSRDNRDTIYF.

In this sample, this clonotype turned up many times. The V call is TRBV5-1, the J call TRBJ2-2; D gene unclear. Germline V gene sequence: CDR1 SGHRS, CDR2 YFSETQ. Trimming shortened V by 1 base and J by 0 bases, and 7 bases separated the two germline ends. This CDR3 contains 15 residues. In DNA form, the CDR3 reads TGCGCCAGCAGCTTGAGGACGGCGAACACCGGGGAGCTGTTTTTT. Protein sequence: CASSLRTANTGELFF. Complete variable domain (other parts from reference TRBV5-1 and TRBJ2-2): KAGVTQTPRYLIKTRGQQVTLSCSPISGHRSVSWYQQTPGQGLQFLFEYFSETQRNKGNFPGRFSGRQFSNSRSEMNVSTLELGDSALYLCASSLRTANTGELFFGEGSRLTVL.

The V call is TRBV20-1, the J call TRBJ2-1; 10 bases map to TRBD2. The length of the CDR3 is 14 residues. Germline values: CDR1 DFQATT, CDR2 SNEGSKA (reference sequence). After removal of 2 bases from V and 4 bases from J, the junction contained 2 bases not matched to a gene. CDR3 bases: TGCAGTGCTAGATGGACTAGCGGTTACAATGAGCAGTTCTTC. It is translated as CSARWTSGYNEQFF.

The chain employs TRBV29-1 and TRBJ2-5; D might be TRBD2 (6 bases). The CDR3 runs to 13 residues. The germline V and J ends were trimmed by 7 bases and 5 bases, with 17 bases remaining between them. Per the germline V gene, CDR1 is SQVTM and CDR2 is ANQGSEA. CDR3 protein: CSDPRGGGETQYF. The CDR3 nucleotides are TGCAGCGACCCAAGGGGAGGAGGTGAGACCCAGTACTTC.

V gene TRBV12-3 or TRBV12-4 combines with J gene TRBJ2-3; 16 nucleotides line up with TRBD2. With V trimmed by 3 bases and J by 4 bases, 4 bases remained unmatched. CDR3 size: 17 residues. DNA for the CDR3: TGTGCCAGCAGTTTTGGGACTAGCGGGGGGGGCGCAGATACGCAGTATTTT. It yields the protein CASSFGTSGGGADTQYF.

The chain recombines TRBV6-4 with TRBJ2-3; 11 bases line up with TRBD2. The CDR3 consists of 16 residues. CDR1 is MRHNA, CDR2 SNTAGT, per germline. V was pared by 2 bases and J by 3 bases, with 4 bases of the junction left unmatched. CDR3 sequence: CASSDKGLAATDTQYF. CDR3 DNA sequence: TGTGCCAGCAGTGACAAGGGACTAGCGGCGACAGATACGCAGTATTTT.

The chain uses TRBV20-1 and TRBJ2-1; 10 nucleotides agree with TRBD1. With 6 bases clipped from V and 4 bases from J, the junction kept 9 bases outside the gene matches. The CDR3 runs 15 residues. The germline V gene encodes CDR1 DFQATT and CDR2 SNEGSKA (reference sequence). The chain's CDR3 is CSAETGGEGYNEQFF. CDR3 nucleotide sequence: TGCAGTGCCGAGACAGGGGGCGAAGGTTACAATGAGCAGTTCTTC.

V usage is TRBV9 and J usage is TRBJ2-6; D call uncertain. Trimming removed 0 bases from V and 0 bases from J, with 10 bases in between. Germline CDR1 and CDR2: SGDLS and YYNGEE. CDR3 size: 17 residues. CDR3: CASSVGDGNSGANVLTF. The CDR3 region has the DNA TGTGCCAGCAGCGTAGGGGATGGGAACTCTGGGGCCAACGTCCTGACTTTC.

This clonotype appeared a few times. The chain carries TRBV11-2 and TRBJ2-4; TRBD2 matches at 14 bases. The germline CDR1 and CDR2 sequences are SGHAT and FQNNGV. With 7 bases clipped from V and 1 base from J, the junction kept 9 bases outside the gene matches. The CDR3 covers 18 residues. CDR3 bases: TGTGCCAGCACCCTCGGGACTAGCGGGAGTTCTGCCAAAAACATTCAGTACTTC. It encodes CASTLGTSGSSAKNIQYF.

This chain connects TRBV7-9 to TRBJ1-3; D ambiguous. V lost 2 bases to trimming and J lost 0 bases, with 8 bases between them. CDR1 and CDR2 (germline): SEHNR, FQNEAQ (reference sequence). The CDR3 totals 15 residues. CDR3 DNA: TGTGCCAGCAGCTTATATGGGATCTCTGGAAACACCATATATTTT. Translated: CASSLYGISGNTIYF.

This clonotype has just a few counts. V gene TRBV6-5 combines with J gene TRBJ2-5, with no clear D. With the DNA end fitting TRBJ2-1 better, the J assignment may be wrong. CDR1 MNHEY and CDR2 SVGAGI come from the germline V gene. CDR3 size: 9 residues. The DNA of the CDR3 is TGTGCCACCGAGTTGGGGCAGTTCTTC. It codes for CATELGQFF.

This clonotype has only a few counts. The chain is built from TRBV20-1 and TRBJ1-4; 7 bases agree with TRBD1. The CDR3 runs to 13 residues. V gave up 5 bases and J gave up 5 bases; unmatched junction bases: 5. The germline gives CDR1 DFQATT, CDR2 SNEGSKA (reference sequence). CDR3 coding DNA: TGCAGTGCTCAGACAGGGAGAAATGAAAAACTGTTTTTT. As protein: CSAQTGRNEKLFF.

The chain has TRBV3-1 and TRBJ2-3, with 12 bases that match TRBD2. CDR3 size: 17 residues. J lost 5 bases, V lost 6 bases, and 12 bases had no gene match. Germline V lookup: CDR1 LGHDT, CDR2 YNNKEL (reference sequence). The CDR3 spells CASRRTSGALKGDTQYF. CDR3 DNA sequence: TGTGCCAGCAGAAGGACTAGCGGGGCCCTAAAAGGAGATACGCAGTATTTT.

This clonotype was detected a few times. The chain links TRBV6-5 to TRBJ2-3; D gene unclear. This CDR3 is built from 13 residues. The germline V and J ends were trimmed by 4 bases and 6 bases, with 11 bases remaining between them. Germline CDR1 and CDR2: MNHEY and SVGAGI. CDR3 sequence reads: CASSSPTRDTQYF. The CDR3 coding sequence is TGTGCCAGCAGTTCCCCGACCCGGGATACGCAGTATTTT.

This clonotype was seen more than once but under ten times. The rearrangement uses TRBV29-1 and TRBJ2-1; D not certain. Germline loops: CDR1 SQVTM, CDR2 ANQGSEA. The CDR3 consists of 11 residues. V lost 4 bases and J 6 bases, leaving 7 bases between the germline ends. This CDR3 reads CSVAPGNEQFF. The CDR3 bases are TGCAGCGTTGCTCCCGGCAATGAGCAGTTCTTC.

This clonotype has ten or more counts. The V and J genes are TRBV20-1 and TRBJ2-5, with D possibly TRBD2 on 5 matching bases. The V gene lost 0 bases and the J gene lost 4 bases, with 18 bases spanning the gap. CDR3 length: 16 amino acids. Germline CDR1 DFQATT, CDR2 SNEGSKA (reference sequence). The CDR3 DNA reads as TGCAGTGCTAGAGATTTAGGACTGCTACTATCAGAGACCCAGTACTTC. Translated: CSARDLGLLLSETQYF.

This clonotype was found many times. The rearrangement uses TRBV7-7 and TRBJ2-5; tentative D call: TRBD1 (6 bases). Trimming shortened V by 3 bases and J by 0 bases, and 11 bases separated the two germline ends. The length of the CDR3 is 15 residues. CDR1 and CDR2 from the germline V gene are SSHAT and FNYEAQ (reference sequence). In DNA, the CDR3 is TGTGCCAGCAGCTTGAACAGGGCGTACCAAGAGACCCAGTACTTC. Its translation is CASSLNRAYQETQYF.

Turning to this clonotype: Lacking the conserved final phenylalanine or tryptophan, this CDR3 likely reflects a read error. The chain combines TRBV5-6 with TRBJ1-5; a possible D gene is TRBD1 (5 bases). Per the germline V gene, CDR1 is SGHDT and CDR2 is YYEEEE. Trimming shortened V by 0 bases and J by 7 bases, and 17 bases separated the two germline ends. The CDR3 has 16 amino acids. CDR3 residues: CASSLGAGVISQPQHL. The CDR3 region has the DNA TGTGCCAGCAGCTTGGGGGCGGGGGTAATCAGCCAGCCCCAGCATCTT.

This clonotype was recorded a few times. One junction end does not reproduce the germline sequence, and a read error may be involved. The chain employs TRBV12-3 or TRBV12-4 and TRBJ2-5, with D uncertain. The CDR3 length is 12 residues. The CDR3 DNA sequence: TGTGCCAGCTGCCTGGGCCAAGAGACCCGGTACTTC. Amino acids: CASCLGQETRYF.

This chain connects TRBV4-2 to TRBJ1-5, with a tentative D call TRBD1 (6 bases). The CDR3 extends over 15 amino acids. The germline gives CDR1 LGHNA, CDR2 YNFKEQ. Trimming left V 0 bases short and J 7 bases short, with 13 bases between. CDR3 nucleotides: TGTGCCAGCAGCCAAGACAGGGGTTCGGGGCAGCCCCAGCATTTT. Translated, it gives CASSQDRGSGQPQHF.